What follows are 2 T cell receptor beta chains derived from one specimen sequenced in a study. Clones were read by immunoSEQ multiplex PCR, and TCRdb kept only the in-frame ones, dropping some. The sample holds under 90,000 clones, around 93% seen once. Sequencing input: PBMCs. Receptor source: a man in his forties with rheumatoid arthritis.

The chain recombines TRBV4-1 with TRBJ1-5, with a possible D match to TRBD1 (5 bases). The CDR3 length is 17 residues. The ends were cut back, 0 bases at V and 6 bases at J, with 18 bases in the middle. CDR1 and CDR2 (germline): MGHRA, YSYEKL. The CDR3 nucleotides read TGCGCCAGCAGCCAAGATTCCAGGGTGGGTGACGGTCAGCCCCAGCATTTT. This sequence encodes CASSQDSRVGDGQPQHF.

The chain couples TRBV28 to TRBJ2-7, with 8 bases aligning to TRBD1. The CDR3 length is 16 residues. Germline V gene data show CDR1 as MDHEN and CDR2 as SYDVKM. The junction had 9 bases not matched to a gene; V was cut back by 5 bases and J by 0 bases. The CDR3 loop reads CASSPAGQANSYEQYF. For the CDR3, the DNA is TGTGCCAGCAGTCCCGCGGGACAGGCTAACTCCTACGAGCAGTACTTC.